Following are 8 T cell receptor beta chains from one sample sequenced in a study of blood T cell repertoires in COVID-19 (TCRdb year 2020). Receptors were amplified or captured by the immunoSEQ multiplex PCR assay. This immuneACCESS table, as held by TCRdb, lists in-frame sequences with V and J called but not all clones. Of the missing ones, under half trace to an unresolved V gene in checked studies; the others have no known cause. The sample yields over 400,000 clones; about 88% were counted once. The ten largest clones represent more than 7.5% of the sample. Source material: PBMCs or T cells enriched from blood (not recorded which). These receptors all come from a woman between 55 and 75 years old who had recovered from COVID-19.

V usage is TRBV3-1 (or the pseudogene TRBV3-2) and J usage is TRBJ2-2, with 9 bases matching TRBD2. Per the germline V gene, CDR1 is LGHDT and CDR2 is YNNKEL (reference sequence). Trimming cost V 2 bases and J 4 bases; bases outside gene matches: 2. CDR3 length: 15 residues. The CDR3 region has the DNA TGTGCCAGCAGCCAATCAGCGGGGGGCACCGGGGAGCTGTTTTTT. It specifies CASSQSAGGTGELFF.

The chain uses TRBV19 and TRBJ1-1; D is ambiguous. Germline CDR1 is LNHDA and CDR2 is SQIVND (reference sequence). The ends were cut back, 7 bases at V and 4 bases at J, with 10 bases in the middle. CDR3 length: 12 amino acids. Here the CDR3 DNA reads TGTGCCAGTACTGAGGGCGGCACTGAAGCTTTCTTT. Translated: CASTEGGTEAFF.

The V call is TRBV3-1 (or the pseudogene TRBV3-2), the J call TRBJ1-1, with TRBD1 matching 8 bases. This CDR3 comprises 13 residues. J gave up 10 bases and V 1 base, and 5 bases lay outside the gene matches. Germline values: CDR1 LGHDT, CDR2 YNNKEL (reference sequence). The CDR3 nucleotides are TGTGCCAGCAGCCAAGTTGCAACAGGGGGAGCTTTCTTT. It encodes CASSQVATGGAFF.

The chain couples TRBV19 to TRBJ1-6; D ambiguous. The CDR3 is made up of 15 amino acids. The V and J ends lost 3 bases and 9 bases respectively, with 15 bases between them. The germline gives CDR1 LNHDA, CDR2 SQIVND (reference sequence). In DNA form, the CDR3 reads TGTGCCAGTAGTATGGGGAGATCCGGCGGTTCACCCCTCCACTTT. Translated: CASSMGRSGGSPLHF.

This sequence joins TRBV4-2 and TRBJ1-5; the D is unclear. Germline-derived CDR1 and CDR2 are LGHNA and YNFKEQ. Trimming took 0 bases from V and 4 from J, leaving 13 bases between them. This CDR3 is built from 16 residues. CDR3: CASSQDSTAPNQPQHF. In nucleotides, the CDR3 is TGTGCCAGCAGCCAAGACTCCACAGCCCCAAATCAGCCCCAGCATTTT.

This chain links TRBV19 with TRBJ2-1; 10 bases agree with TRBD2. Germline V CDR1 and CDR2: LNHDA, SQIVND (reference sequence). CDR3 size: 14 residues. The junction had 7 bases not matched to a gene; V was cut back by 7 bases and J by 7 bases. DNA for the CDR3: TGTGCCAGTACCCCAGCGGGGGGGCCGAATGAGCAGTTCTTC. This translates into CASTPAGGPNEQFF.

This sequence joins TRBV30 and TRBJ2-3; 8 positions agree with TRBD2. Trimming took 0 bases from V and 1 from J; bases not matched to a gene: 3. The CDR3 runs 15 residues. Germline CDR1 GTSNPN, CDR2 SVGIG (reference sequence). CDR3 nucleotides: TGTGCCTGGAGTGTTCTAGCGGGCCGCACAGATACGCAGTATTTT. It is translated as CAWSVLAGRTDTQYF.

The chain has TRBV7-9 and TRBJ2-5; D not certain. This CDR3 region has 18 residues. The germline V and J ends were trimmed by 1 base and 1 base, with 19 bases remaining between them. Looked up from germline, CDR1 is SEHNR and CDR2 is FQNEAQ (reference sequence). CDR3 region: CASSLGAGVAPFQETQYF. CDR3 sequence (DNA): TGTGCCAGCAGCTTAGGCGCAGGTGTGGCCCCTTTCCAAGAGACCCAGTACTTC.